A selection of T cell receptor beta chains follows, all from one sample in a study of T cells after yellow fever vaccination. Via MiXCR, TCRdb re-called the 5' RACE reads, giving one row per CDR3 protein. The sample lists a few hundred thousand distinct CDR3 sequences; about a sixth were seen once. The material sequenced was PBMCs, taken 5 days after the first yellow fever vaccination. The receptors come from a man younger than 30 who received the YFV17D yellow fever vaccine. CDR3s include the opening cysteine and the closing phenylalanine or tryptophan. D genes are given only for firm matches. Rows may omit the clone size; those that give it use once, few, many or a size class.

cdr3_length: 16
v_call: TRBV3-1
j_call: TRBJ2-2
clone_size: few
d_call: .
cdr3_nt: TGTGCCAGCACCCAAGGGGCGGGGACCAACACCGGGGAGCTGTTTTTT
cdr3_aa: CASTQGAGTNTGELFF

cdr3_length: 11
v_call: TRBV29-1
j_call: TRBJ1-3
clone_size: few
d_call: .
cdr3_nt: TGCAGCGTTGAGTTGGCAGGAACCATATATTTT
cdr3_aa: CSVELAGTIYF

cdr3_length: 13
v_call: TRBV6-5
j_call: TRBJ1-2
clone_size: .
d_call: .
cdr3_nt: TGTGCCAGCAGCTGGACAGACAACTATGGCTACACCTTC
cdr3_aa: CASSWTDNYGYTF

cdr3_length: 17
v_call: TRBV7-6
j_call: TRBJ2-3
clone_size: many
d_call: .
cdr3_nt: TGTGCCAGCAGCCCGGTCGGGGCGGGTAGAGACACAGATACGCAGTATTTT
cdr3_aa: CASSPVGAGRDTDTQYF

cdr3_length: 14
v_call: TRBV7-3
j_call: TRBJ2-7
clone_size: .
d_call: .
cdr3_nt: TGTGCCAGCAACCCCCAGGGGGGTGGAGAGGAGCAGTACTTC
cdr3_aa: CASNPQGGGEEQYF

cdr3_length: 12
v_call: TRBV28
j_call: TRBJ1-6
clone_size: .
d_call: .
cdr3_nt: TGTGCCAGCACCCTCGGGGGGAAAGCCCTCCACTTT
cdr3_aa: CASTLGGKALHF

cdr3_length: 15
v_call: TRBV6-5
j_call: TRBJ2-3
clone_size: .
d_call: .
cdr3_nt: TGTGCCAGCAGTTACGGGGGCCCGGGTCGGGATACGCAGTATTTT
cdr3_aa: CASSYGGPGRDTQYF

cdr3_length: 15
v_call: TRBV20-1
j_call: TRBJ2-7
clone_size: .
d_call: TRBD2
cdr3_nt: TGCAGTGCCCGGAAACAGACTAGCGGGGGGATCGAGCAGTACTTC
cdr3_aa: CSARKQTSGGIEQYF

cdr3_length: 15
v_call: TRBV7-2
j_call: TRBJ1-6
clone_size: few
d_call: .
cdr3_nt: TGTGCCAGCAGCTTAGCTCCAGGGAATAATTCACCCCTCCACTTT
cdr3_aa: CASSLAPGNNSPLHF

cdr3_length: 13
v_call: TRBV18
j_call: TRBJ2-7
clone_size: .
d_call: .
cdr3_nt: TGTGCCAGCTCACCCGGTGGGATTACAGAGCAGTACTTC
cdr3_aa: CASSPGGITEQYF

cdr3_length: 16
v_call: TRBV20-1
j_call: TRBJ2-1
clone_size: .
d_call: TRBD2
cdr3_nt: TGCAGTGCTAGAGAGCTAAAGCGGGGAGGGCAAAATGAGCAGTTCTTC
cdr3_aa: CSARELKRGGQNEQFF

cdr3_length: 12
v_call: TRBV11-2
j_call: TRBJ1-1
clone_size: .
d_call: .
cdr3_nt: TGTGCCAGCAGCCGCGGGGTCAGTGAAGCTTTCTTT
cdr3_aa: CASSRGVSEAFF

cdr3_length: 13
v_call: TRBV7-6
j_call: TRBJ2-1
clone_size: .
d_call: .
cdr3_nt: TGTGCCAGCAGCTTAGTGGACTCCAATGAGCAGTTCTTC
cdr3_aa: CASSLVDSNEQFF

cdr3_length: 12
v_call: TRBV29-1
j_call: TRBJ1-2
clone_size: few
d_call: .
cdr3_nt: TGCAGCGCTGCAGGGTCCCGCTATGGCTACACCTTC
cdr3_aa: CSAAGSRYGYTF

cdr3_length: 16
v_call: TRBV7-2
j_call: TRBJ1-4
clone_size: .
d_call: .
cdr3_nt: TGTGCCAGCAGCTTAGCGCACGGGACAACTAATGAAAAACTGTTTTTT
cdr3_aa: CASSLAHGTTNEKLFF

cdr3_length: 12
v_call: TRBV6-5
j_call: TRBJ2-3
clone_size: .
d_call: TRBD1
cdr3_nt: TGTGCCAGCAGTGCCGACAGGGCGATGCAGTATTTT
cdr3_aa: CASSADRAMQYF

cdr3_length: 14
v_call: TRBV5-1
j_call: TRBJ2-3
clone_size: many
d_call: TRBD2
cdr3_nt: TGCGCCAGCAGCCCGACTAGCGGGAGAGATACGCAGTATTTT
cdr3_aa: CASSPTSGRDTQYF

cdr3_length: 15
v_call: TRBV5-1
j_call: TRBJ2-5
clone_size: .
d_call: TRBD2
cdr3_nt: TGCGCCAGCAGTCTTGGACTAGAACGACCCGAGACCCAGTACTTC
cdr3_aa: CASSLGLERPETQYF

cdr3_length: 15
v_call: TRBV6-1
j_call: TRBJ1-2
clone_size: .
d_call: .
cdr3_nt: TGTACCACCACCGGGACGGAGAGGTTTAACTATGGCTACACCTTC
cdr3_aa: CTTTGTERFNYGYTF

cdr3_length: 13
v_call: TRBV5-1
j_call: TRBJ2-3
clone_size: few
d_call: .
cdr3_nt: TGCGCCAGCGCCGGGAGCCCGGGGAATACGCAGTATTTT
cdr3_aa: CASAGSPGNTQYF

cdr3_length: 14
v_call: TRBV15
j_call: TRBJ2-5
clone_size: .
d_call: .
cdr3_nt: TGTGCCACCAGGTCAGGGGCCTGGCAAGAGACCCAGTACTTC
cdr3_aa: CATRSGAWQETQYF

cdr3_length: 15
v_call: TRBV6-5
j_call: TRBJ1-4
clone_size: .
d_call: TRBD1
cdr3_nt: TGTGCCAGCAGTTACACGACAGGGGAGGATGAAAAACTGTTTTTT
cdr3_aa: CASSYTTGEDEKLFF